The 16 T cell receptor beta chains below come from one sample, sequenced in a study of blood T cells in healthy people across ages. A second roughly 6 to 12 cycle PCR used barcoded and J-beta primers. TCRdb redid the calling of the 5' RACE reads with MiXCR, one entry per CDR3 protein. The profile shows 950,000 to 1,200,000 distinct CDR3 sequences, approximately 38% of them singletons. What was sequenced was blood. The source is a man between 18 and 29 years old in good health.

This clonotype was picked up a small number of times. The chain has TRBV7-2 and TRBJ1-5, with a tentative D call TRBD1 (5 bases). Germline CDR1 reads SGHTA; CDR2 reads FQGNSA. V was shortened by 4 bases and J by 2 bases, with 15 bases between the two germline ends. The CDR3 length is 16 residues. CDR3 in DNA: TGTGCCAGCAGCTATGGGACTGTCGGTGGCAATCAGCCCCAGCATTTT. Its protein product is CASSYGTVGGNQPQHF.

This rearrangement joins TRBV12-3 or TRBV12-4 to TRBJ1-1; D unresolved. V shed 6 bases and J shed 10 bases, with 21 bases lying between them. CDR3 length: 14 residues. CDR3 sequence reads: CASRTFERRWGAFF. CDR3 DNA: TGTGCCAGCAGGACATTCGAAAGACGATGGGGAGCTTTCTTT.

Many counts were recorded for this clonotype. Here the CDR3 DNA reads TGTGCCCACGAGGGGCAACAGGACCCGATCCTTTACACAGATACGCAGTATTTT. Translation gives CAHEGQQDPILYTDTQYF. The V gene is TRBV6-1, the J gene TRBJ2-3; the D gene could be TRBD1 or TRBD2 (5 bases each). This CDR3 spans 18 amino acids. Trimming removed 11 bases at V and 2 bases at J, with 29 bases between. The germline gives CDR1 MNHNS, CDR2 SASEGT.

The chain couples TRBV20-1 to TRBJ2-5; the D is unclear. The CDR3 extends over 11 amino acids. Trimming removed 1 base from V and 13 bases from J, with 13 bases in between. The germline CDR1 and CDR2 sequences are DFQATT and SNEGSKA (reference sequence). The CDR3 here is CSARGGRVVYF. CDR3 bases: TGCAGTGCTAGAGGGGGTAGGGTTGTGTACTTC.

About this clonotype itself: A much bigger clone sits one base away, suggesting this may be a read error. The chain is built from TRBV29-1 and TRBJ2-5, with 7 bases that match TRBD1. The V gene's germline CDR1 is SQVTM and CDR2 ANQGSEA. Germline trimming cut 2 bases from V and 5 bases from J; bases unmatched to any gene: 11. This CDR3 has 15 amino acids. CDR3 region: CSVEPTGDAPETQYF. CDR3 nucleotide sequence: TGCAGCGTTGAACCTACAGGGGACGCCCCGGAGACCCAGTACTTC.

This clonotype was seen a handful of times. This chain joins TRBV7-2 and TRBJ1-5; no clear D gene. CDR1 and CDR2 from the germline V gene are SGHTA and FQGNSA. With 3 bases removed from V and 8 bases from J, the gap between germline ends came to 8 bases. This CDR3 is built from 12 residues. The CDR3 DNA reads TGTGCCAGCAGCTTCCAAAGGGAGCCCCAGCATTTT. Protein product: CASSFQREPQHF.

This clonotype came up a few times. The chain couples TRBV4-1 to TRBJ1-1; no firm D call. V was clipped by 2 bases and J by 0 bases, with 7 bases between them. The CDR3 consists of 14 residues. Germline V gene sequence: CDR1 MGHRA, CDR2 YSYEKL. The CDR3 loop reads CASSQLRMNTEAFF. The CDR3 nucleotides are TGCGCCAGCAGCCAACTCCGGATGAACACTGAAGCTTTCTTT.

The rearrangement joins TRBV2 to TRBJ1-1; no clear D gene. The V gene's germline CDR1 is SNHLY and CDR2 FYNNEI. The CDR3 contains 13 residues. The V end was cut by 7 bases, the J end by 3 bases, with 12 bases between. Here the CDR3 DNA reads TGTGCCAGCATGGGAAGCATGGACACTGAAGCTTTCTTT. Protein: CASMGSMDTEAFF.

The chain couples TRBV25-1 to TRBJ2-4, with D possibly being TRBD1 (6 bases). CDR3 size: 16 residues. Trimming removed 4 bases at V and 3 bases at J, with 16 bases between. Germline CDR1 and CDR2: MGHDK and SYGVNS. The CDR3, as DNA: TGTGCCAGCAGTGGGGTTGACAGGAACGGCAAAAACATTCAGTACTTC. Translation: CASSGVDRNGKNIQYF.

This clonotype has just one count. The J gene is TRBJ1-2, the V gene TRBV28; D unclear. The CDR3 length is 16 residues. Germline CDR1 reads MDHEN; CDR2 reads SYDVKM. The V end was cut by 3 bases, the J end by 4 bases, with 18 bases between. The CDR3 protein is CASSFLTLMDFYGYTF. The CDR3 DNA reads TGTGCCAGCAGTTTTCTGACTCTAATGGATTTCTATGGCTACACCTTC.

This clonotype was observed a few times. The V call is TRBV4-3, the J call TRBJ1-3, with D unclear. Germline lookup yields CDR1 LGHNA and CDR2 YSLEER. V gave up 5 bases and J gave up 2 bases, with 7 bases separating them. The CDR3 has 13 amino acids. The CDR3 loop reads CASSWTTGNTIYF. For the CDR3, the DNA is TGCGCCAGCAGCTGGACTACTGGAAACACCATATATTTT.

The rearrangement links TRBV3-1 to TRBJ2-2, with D perhaps matching TRBD1 (6 bases). The germline V gene encodes CDR1 LGHDT and CDR2 YNNKEL (reference sequence). The V end was cut by 3 bases, the J end by 1 base, with 9 bases between. The CDR3 loop spans 15 amino acids. The CDR3 reads CASSHQGGNTGELFF. The CDR3 DNA is TGTGCCAGCAGCCACCAAGGGGGGAACACCGGGGAGCTGTTTTTT. The variable domain in full, with the rest retrieved from reference TRBV3-1 and TRBJ2-2, is DTAVSQTPKYLVTQMGNDKSIKCEQNLGHDTMYWYKQDSKKFLKIMFSYNNKELIINETVPNRFSPKSPDKAHLNLHINSLELGDSAVYFCASSHQGGNTGELFFGEGSRLTVL.

The sample holds a few counts of this clonotype. The chain couples TRBV9 to TRBJ2-1; D may be TRBD1 (7 bases). V dropped 4 bases and J dropped 0 bases, with 17 bases sitting between them. CDR1 and CDR2 (germline): SGDLS, YYNGEE. The CDR3 has 17 residues. CDR3 DNA: TGTGCCAGCAGCCTCCCCAGGCAGGGGGGCTCCTACAATGAGCAGTTCTTC. This codes for CASSLPRQGGSYNEQFF.

This clonotype is a singleton in its sample. The CDR3 DNA follows: TGTGCCAGCAGGAAAGACGGGACAGGGAACACAGATACGCAGTATTTT. Translated, it gives CASRKDGTGNTDTQYF. V is TRBV2 and J is TRBJ2-3, with 9 bases that match TRBD1. CDR1 SNHLY and CDR2 FYNNEI come from the germline V gene. The CDR3 has 16 amino acids. V lost 6 bases to trimming and J lost 2 bases; unmatched junction nucleotides: 9. Supplemented by reference TRBV2 and TRBJ2-3, the full variable domain reads EPEVTQTPSHQVTQMGQEVILRCVPISNHLYFYWYRQILGQKVEFLVSFYNNEISEKSEIFDDQFSVERPDGSNFTLKIRSTKLEDSAMYFCASRKDGTGNTDTQYFGPGTRLTVL.

The chain links TRBV5-1 to TRBJ1-2, with unresolved D. The V gene lost 0 bases and the J gene lost 5 bases, with 17 bases spanning the gap. The length of the CDR3 is 16 residues. Germline values: CDR1 SGHRS, CDR2 YFSETQ. The CDR3 bases are TGCGCCAGCAGCTTGGAACCCGGCCAGGCGAGGTATGGCTACACCTTC. It specifies CASSLEPGQARYGYTF.

This clonotype came up many times. V usage is TRBV20-1 and J usage is TRBJ2-3, with TRBD2 identical over 8 bases. Germline CDR1 reads DFQATT; CDR2 reads SNEGSKA (reference sequence). The CDR3 spans 15 residues. V dropped 3 bases and J dropped 2; count of bases not matched to a gene: 7. CDR3 amino acids: CSARGTSGNTDTQYF. In nucleotides, the CDR3 is TGCAGTGCTAGGGGGACTAGTGGGAACACAGATACGCAGTATTTT.